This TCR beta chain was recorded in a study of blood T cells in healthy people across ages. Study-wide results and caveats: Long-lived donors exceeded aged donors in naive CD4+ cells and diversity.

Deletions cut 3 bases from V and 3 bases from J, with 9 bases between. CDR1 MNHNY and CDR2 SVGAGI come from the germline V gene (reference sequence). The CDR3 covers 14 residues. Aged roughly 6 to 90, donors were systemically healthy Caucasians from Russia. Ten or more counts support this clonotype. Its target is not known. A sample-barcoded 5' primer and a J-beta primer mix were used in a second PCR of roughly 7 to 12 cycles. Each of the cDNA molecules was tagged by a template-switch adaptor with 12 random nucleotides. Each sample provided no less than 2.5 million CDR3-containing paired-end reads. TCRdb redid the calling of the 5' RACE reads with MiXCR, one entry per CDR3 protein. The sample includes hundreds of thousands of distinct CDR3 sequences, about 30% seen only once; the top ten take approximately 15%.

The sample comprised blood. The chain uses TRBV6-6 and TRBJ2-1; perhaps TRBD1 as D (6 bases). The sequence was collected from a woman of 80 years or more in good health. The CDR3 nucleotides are TGTGCCAGCAGTTATCGGGACAACTACAATGAGCAGTTCTTC. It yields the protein CASSYRDNYNEQFF.